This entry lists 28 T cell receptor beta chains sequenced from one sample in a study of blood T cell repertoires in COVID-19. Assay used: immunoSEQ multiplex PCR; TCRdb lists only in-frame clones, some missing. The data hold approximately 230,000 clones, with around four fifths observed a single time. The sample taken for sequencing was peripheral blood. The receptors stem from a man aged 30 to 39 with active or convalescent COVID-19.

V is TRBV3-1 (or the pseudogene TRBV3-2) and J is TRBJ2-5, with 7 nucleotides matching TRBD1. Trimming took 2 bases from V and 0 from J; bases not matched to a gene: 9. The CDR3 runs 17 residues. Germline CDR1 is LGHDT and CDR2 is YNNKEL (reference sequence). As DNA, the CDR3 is TGTGCCAGCAGCCAACAACGGGACAGCCATGACCAAGAGACCCAGTACTTC. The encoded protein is CASSQQRDSHDQETQYF.

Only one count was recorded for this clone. The CDR3 loop is CASSRTSGGARGGELFF. The CDR3 DNA follows: TGCGCCAGCAGTCGGACTAGCGGGGGGGCACGCGGCGGGGAGCTGTTTTTT. The V gene is TRBV10-1, the J gene TRBJ2-2; TRBD2 agrees at 15 bases. CDR3 length: 17 residues. Looked up from germline, CDR1 is WNHNN and CDR2 is SYGVQD (reference sequence). V was pared by 5 bases and J by 7 bases, with 8 bases of the junction left unmatched.

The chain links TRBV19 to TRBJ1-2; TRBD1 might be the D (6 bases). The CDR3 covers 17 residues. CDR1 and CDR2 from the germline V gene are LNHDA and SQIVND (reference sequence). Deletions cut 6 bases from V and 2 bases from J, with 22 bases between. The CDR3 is CASSLIGGAMGNYGYTF. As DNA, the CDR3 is TGTGCCAGTAGCCTCATCGGGGGGGCCATGGGGAACTATGGCTACACCTTC.

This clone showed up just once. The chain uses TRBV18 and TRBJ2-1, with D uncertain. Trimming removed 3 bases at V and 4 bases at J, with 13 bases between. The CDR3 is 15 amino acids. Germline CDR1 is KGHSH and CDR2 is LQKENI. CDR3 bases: TGTGCCAGCTCACCTTCCCAGAACGGGTACAATGAGCAGTTCTTC. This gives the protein CASSPSQNGYNEQFF.

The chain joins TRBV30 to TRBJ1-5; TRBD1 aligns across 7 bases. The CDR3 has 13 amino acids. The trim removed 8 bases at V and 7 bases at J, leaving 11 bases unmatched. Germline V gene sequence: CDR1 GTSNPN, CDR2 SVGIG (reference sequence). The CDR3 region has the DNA TGTGCCGGTTCGACAGGGAACGGACAGCCCCAGCATTTT. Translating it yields CAGSTGNGQPQHF. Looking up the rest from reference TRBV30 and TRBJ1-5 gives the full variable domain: SQTIHQWPATLVQPVGSPLSLECTVEGTSNPNLYWYRQAAGRGLQLLFYSVGIGQISSEVPQNLSASRPQDRQFILSSKKLLLSDSGFYLCAGSTGNGQPQHFGDGTRLSIL.

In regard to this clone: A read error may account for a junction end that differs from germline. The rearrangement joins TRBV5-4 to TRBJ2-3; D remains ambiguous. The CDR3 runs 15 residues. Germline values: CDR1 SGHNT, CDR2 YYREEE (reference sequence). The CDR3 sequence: CASSFRGQSADTQYF. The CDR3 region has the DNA TGTGCCAGCAGCTTTCGAGGTCAGTCGGCAGACACGCAGTATTTT.

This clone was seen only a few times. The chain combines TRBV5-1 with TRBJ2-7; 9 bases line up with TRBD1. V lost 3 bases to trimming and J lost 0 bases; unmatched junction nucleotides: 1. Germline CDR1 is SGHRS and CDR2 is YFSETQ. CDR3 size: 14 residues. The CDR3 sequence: CASSSTGGSYEQYF. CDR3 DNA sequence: TGCGCCAGCAGCTCGACAGGGGGCTCCTACGAGCAGTACTTC.

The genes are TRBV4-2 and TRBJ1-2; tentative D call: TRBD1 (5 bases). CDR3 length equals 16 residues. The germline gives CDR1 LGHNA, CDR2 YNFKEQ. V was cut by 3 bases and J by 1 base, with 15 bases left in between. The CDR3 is CASSQQAGDHNYGYTF. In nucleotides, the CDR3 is TGTGCCAGCAGCCAGCAAGCGGGGGACCATAACTATGGCTACACCTTC.

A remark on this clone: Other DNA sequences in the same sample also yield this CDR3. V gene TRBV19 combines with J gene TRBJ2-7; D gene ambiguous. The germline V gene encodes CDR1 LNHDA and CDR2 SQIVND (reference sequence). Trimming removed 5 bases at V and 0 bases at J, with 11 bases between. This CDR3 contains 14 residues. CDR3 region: CASSWRSSSYEQYF. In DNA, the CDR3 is TGTGCCAGTAGTTGGCGGTCCAGCTCCTACGAGCAGTACTTC.

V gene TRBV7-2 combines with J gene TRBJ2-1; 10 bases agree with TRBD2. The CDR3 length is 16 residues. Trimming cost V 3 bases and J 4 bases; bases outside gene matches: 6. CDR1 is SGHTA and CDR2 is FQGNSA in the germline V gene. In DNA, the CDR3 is TGTGCCAGCAGCTTGAGCGGGACTAGCGCTTACAATGAGCAGTTCTTC. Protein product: CASSLSGTSAYNEQFF.

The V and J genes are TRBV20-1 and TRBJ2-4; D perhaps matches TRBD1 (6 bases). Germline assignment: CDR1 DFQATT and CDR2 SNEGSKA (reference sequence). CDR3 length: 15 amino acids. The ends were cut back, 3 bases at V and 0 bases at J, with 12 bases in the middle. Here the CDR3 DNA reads TGCAGTGCTAGTCGGGACACCGTAGCCAAAAACATTCAGTACTTC. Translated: CSASRDTVAKNIQYF.

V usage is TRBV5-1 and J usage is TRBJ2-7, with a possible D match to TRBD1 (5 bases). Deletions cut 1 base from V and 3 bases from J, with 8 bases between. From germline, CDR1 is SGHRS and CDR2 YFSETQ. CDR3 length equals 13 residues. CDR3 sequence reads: CASSLLRDYEQYF. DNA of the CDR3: TGCGCCAGCAGCTTGCTCAGGGACTACGAGCAGTACTTC.

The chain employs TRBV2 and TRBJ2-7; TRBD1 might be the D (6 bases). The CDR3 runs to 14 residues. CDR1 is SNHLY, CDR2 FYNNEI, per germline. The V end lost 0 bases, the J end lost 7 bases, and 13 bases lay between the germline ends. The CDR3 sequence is CASSEAYRAGEQYF. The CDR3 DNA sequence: TGTGCCAGCAGTGAAGCGTACAGGGCAGGGGAGCAGTACTTC. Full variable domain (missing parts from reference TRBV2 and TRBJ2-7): EPEVTQTPSHQVTQMGQEVILRCVPISNHLYFYWYRQILGQKVEFLVSFYNNEISEKSEIFDDQFSVERPDGSNFTLKIRSTKLEDSAMYFCASSEAYRAGEQYFGPGTRLTVT.

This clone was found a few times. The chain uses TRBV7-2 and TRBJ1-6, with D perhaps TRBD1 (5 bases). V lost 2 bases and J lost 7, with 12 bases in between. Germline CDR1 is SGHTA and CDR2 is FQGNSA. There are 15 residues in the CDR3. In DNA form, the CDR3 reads TGTGCCAGCAGCTTACAGGGATCGGAGAATTCACCCCTCCACTTT. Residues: CASSLQGSENSPLHF.

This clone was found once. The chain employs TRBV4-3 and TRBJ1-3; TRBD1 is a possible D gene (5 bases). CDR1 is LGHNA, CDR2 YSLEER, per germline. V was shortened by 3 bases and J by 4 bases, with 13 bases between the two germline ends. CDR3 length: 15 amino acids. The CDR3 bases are TGCGCCAGCAGCCAGTTGGGGCAGGACGGAAACACCATATATTTT. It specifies CASSQLGQDGNTIYF.

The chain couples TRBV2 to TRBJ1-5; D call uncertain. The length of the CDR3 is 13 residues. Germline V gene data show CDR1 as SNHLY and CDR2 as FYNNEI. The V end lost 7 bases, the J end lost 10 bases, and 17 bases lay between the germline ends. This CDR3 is CASTVEVSYPQHF. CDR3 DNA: TGTGCCAGCACCGTGGAGGTTTCTTATCCCCAGCATTTT.

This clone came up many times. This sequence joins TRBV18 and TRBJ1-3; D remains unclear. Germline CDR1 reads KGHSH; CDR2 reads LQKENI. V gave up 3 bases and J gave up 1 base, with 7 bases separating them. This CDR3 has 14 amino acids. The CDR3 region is CASSPTPSGNTIYF. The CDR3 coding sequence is TGTGCCAGCTCACCGACTCCTTCTGGAAACACCATATATTTT.

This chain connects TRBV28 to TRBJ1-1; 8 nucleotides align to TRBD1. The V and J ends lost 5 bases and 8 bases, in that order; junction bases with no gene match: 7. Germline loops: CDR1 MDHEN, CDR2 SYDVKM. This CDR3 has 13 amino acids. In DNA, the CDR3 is TGTGCCAGCAGTCGGACAGGGTCTTTCGAAGCTTTCTTT. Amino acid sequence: CASSRTGSFEAFF.

The CDR3 DNA reads TGCGCCAGCAGCCAGGCCCGGGGGGGGGAGCTGTTTTTT. Protein: CASSQARGGELFF. The chain links TRBV4-1 to TRBJ2-2; TRBD2 might be the D (6 bases). Germline CDR1 MGHRA, CDR2 YSYEKL. There are 13 residues in the CDR3. The V gene lost 3 bases and the J gene lost 8 bases, with 10 bases spanning the gap.

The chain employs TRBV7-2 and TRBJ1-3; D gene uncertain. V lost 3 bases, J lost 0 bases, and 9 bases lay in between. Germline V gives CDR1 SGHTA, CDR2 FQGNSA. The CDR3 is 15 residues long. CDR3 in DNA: TGTGCCAGCAGCTTCGCAGGCCCCTCTGGAAACACCATATATTTT. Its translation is CASSFAGPSGNTIYF.

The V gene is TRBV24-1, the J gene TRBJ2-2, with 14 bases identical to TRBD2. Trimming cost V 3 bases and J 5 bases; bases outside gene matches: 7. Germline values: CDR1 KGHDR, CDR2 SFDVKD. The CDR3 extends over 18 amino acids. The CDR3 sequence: CATSDPTGTSGGTGELFF. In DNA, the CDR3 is TGTGCCACCAGTGATCCGACCGGGACTAGCGGGGGTACCGGGGAGCTGTTTTTT.

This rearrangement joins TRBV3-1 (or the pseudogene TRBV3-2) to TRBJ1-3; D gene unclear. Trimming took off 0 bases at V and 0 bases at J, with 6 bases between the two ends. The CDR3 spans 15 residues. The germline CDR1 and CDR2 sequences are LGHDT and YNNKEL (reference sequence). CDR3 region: CASSQESRSGNTIYF. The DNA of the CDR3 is TGTGCCAGCAGCCAAGAGTCTCGCTCTGGAAACACCATATATTTT.

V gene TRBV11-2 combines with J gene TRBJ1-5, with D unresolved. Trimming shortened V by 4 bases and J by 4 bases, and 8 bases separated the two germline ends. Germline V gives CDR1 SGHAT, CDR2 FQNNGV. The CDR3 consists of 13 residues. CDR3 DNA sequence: TGTGCCAGCAGCTGGAGTCCGAATCAGCCCCAGCATTTT. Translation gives CASSWSPNQPQHF.

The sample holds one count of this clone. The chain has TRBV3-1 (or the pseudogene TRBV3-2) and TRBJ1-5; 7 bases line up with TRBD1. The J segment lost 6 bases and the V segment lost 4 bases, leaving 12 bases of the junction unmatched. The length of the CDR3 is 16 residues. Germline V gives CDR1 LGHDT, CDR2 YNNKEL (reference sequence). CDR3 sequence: CASSPRMWQGVQPQHF. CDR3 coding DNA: TGTGCCAGCAGCCCCCGGATGTGGCAGGGGGTTCAGCCCCAGCATTTT.

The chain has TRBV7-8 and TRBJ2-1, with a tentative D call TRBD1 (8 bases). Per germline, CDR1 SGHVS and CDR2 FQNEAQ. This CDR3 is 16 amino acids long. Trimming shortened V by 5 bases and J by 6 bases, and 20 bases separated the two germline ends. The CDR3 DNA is TGTGCCAGCAGCCTTCGCACAGGGGGGGTACCCAATGAGCAGTTCTTC. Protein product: CASSLRTGGVPNEQFF. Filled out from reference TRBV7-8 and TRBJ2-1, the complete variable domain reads GAGVSQSPRYKVAKRGQDVALRCDPISGHVSLFWYQQALGQGPEFLTYFQNEAQLDKSGLPSDRFFAERPEGSVSTLKIQRTQQEDSAVYLCASSLRTGGVPNEQFFGPGTRLTVL.

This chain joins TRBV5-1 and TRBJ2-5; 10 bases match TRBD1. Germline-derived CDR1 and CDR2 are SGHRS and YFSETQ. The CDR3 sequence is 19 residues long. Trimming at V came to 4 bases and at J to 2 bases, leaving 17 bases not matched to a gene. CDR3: CASSRDPGQGIGAQETQYF. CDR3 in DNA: TGCGCCAGCAGCAGGGACCCGGGACAGGGGATAGGAGCTCAAGAGACCCAGTACTTC.

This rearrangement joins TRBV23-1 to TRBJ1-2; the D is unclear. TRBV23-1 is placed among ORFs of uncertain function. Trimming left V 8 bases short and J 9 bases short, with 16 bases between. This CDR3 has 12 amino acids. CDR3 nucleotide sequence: TGCGCCAGCGTCGAATCGAGGTTCAGCTACACCTTC. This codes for CASVESRFSYTF.

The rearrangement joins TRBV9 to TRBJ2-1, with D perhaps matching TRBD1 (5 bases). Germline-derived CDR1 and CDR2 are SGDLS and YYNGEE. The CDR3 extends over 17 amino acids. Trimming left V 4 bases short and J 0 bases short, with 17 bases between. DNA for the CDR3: TGTGCCAGCAGCCTCCCGGCAGGGTCCAGCTCCTACAATGAGCAGTTCTTC. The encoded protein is CASSLPAGSSSYNEQFF.